This T cell receptor (beta chain) comes out of a study of T cells in Graves' hyperthyroidism and ophthalmopathy. Findings of the study overall: A model of 13 V-J features distinguished ophthalmopathy from stable hyperthyroidism.

TCR beta CDR3 region amplification was performed from RNA transcripts. When the TCR CDR3 underwent first-round RT-PCR, the HTBI primer set was used. TCRdb processed the multiplex PCR reads anew with MiXCR; each CDR3 protein has one entry. Of about 360,000 distinct CDR3 sequences in the sample, 15% to 20% are singletons; the top ten hold 3% to 4%. A remark on this clonotype: Its cognate antigen is unknown.

The sequence was obtained from a woman under 30 with Graves' hyperthyroidism. The sample taken for sequencing was blood.

In DNA, the CDR3 is TGTGCCAGCAGTTTGCCGAAACAAGAGACCCAGTACTTC. Amino acid sequence: CASSLPKQETQYF. The chain joins TRBV28 to TRBJ2-5, with D unclear. Germline CDR1 is MDHEN and CDR2 is SYDVKM. The CDR3 runs to 13 residues. Trimming cost V 3 bases and J 2 bases, with 7 bases left between them.